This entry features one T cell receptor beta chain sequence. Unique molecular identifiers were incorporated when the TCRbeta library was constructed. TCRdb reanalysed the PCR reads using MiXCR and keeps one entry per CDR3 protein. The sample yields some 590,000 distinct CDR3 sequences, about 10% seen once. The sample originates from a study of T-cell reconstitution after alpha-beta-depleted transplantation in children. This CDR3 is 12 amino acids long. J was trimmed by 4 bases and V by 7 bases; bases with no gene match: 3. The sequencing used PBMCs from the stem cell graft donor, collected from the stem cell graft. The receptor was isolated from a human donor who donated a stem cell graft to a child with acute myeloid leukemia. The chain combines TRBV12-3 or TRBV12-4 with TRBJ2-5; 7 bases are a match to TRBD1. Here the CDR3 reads CASTRGSETQYF. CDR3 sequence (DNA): TGTGCCAGCACCAGGGGGTCAGAGACCCAGTACTTC.